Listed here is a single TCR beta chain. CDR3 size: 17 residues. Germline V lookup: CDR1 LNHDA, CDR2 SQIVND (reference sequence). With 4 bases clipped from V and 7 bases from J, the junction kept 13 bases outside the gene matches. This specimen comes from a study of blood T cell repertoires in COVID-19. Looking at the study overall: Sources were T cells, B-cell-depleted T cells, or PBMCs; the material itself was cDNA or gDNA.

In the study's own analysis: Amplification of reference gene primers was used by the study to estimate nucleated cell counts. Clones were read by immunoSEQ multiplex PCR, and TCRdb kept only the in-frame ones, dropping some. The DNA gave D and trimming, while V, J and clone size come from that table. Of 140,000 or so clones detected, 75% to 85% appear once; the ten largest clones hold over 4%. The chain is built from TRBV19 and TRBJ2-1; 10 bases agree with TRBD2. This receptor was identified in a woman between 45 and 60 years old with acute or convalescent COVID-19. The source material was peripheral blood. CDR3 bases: TGTGCCAGTAGTAATCCCTCAGCGGGGGGGCAGTGGAATGAGCAGTTCTTC. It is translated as CASSNPSAGGQWNEQFF.